The TCR beta chain under discussion was sequenced for a study of shared clonotypes between healthy human individuals. The assay was immunoSEQ multiplex PCR, and TCRdb's table has in-frame clones only and misses some. The repertoire consists of about 960,000 clones, with around 80% occurring once and the leading ten covering roughly 1.5%. The study's findings and limits: Genetic and exposure-history diversity was limited by the few donors. For naive CD4 cells, approximately 5% of clonotypes were shared across a handful of donors. Non-shared clonotypes had lower generation probabilities than those shared by all four donors.

As regards this clone: Its antigen is currently unknown.

Naive CD4+ cells were CD45RA-selected; the remaining cells were memory. The sequenced sample was memory CD4+ T cells sorted from blood. Subset noted: CD45RA-negative fraction. This TCR was recovered from a man aged 18 to 30 in good health.

CDR3 in DNA: TGCGCCAGCCGGGACCCCACCGCCGGGGACACTGAAGCTTTCTTT. Encoded protein: CASRDPTAGDTEAFF. This chain joins TRBV5-1 and TRBJ1-1; D perhaps matches TRBD1 (5 bases). Germline values: CDR1 SGHRS, CDR2 YFSETQ. V lost 7 bases and J 3 bases, leaving 19 bases between the germline ends. There are 15 residues in the CDR3.